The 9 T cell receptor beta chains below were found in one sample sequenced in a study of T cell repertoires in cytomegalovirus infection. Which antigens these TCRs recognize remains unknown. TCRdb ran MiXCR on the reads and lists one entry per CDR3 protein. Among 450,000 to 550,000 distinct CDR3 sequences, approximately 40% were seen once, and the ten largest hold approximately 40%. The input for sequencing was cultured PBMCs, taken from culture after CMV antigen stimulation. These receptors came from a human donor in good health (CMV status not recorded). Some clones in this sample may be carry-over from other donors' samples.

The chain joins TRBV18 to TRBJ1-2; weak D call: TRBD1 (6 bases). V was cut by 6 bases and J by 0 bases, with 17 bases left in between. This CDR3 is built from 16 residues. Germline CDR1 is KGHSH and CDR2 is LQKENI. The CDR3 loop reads CASSSYTTGANYGYTF. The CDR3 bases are TGTGCCAGCTCTTCTTACACGACAGGCGCTAACTATGGCTACACCTTC.

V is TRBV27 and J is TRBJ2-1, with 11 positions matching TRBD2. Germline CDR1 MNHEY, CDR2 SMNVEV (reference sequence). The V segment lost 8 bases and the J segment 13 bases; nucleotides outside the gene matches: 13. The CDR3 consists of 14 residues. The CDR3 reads CASRKGLAGGKQFF. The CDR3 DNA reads TGTGCCAGCCGAAAGGGGCTAGCGGGAGGTAAACAGTTCTTC.

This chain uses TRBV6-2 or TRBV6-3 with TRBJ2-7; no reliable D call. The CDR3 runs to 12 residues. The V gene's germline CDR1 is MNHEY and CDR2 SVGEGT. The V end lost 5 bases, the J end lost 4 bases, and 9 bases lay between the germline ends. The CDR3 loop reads CASSIYQYEQYF. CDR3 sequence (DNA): TGTGCCAGCAGTATCTATCAATACGAGCAGTACTTC.

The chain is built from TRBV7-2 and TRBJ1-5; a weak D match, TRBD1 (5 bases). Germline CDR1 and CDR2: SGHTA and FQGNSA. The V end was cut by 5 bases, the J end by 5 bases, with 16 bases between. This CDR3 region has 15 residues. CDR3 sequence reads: CASSVKMGVDQPQHF. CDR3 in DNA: TGTGCCAGCAGCGTCAAGATGGGGGTCGATCAGCCCCAGCATTTT.

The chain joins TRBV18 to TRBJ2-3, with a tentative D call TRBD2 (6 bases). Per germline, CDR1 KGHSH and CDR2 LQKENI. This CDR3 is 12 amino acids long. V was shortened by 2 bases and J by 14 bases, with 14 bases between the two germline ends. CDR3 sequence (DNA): TGTGCCAGCTCACCAGAGGACTACTTCGGGTATTTT. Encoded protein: CASSPEDYFGYF.

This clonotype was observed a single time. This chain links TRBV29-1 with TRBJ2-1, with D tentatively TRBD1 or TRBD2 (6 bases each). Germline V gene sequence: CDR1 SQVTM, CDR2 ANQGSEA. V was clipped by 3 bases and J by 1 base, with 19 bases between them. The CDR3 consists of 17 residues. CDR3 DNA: TGCAGCGTTGAGCCAACCGAGTCGGGGGCTTCCTACAATGAGCAGTTCTTC. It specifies CSVEPTESGASYNEQFF.

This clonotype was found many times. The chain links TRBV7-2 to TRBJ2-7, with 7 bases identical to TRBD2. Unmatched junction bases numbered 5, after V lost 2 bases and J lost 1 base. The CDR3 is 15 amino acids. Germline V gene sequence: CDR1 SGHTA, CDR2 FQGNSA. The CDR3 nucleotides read TGTGCCAGCAGCTTATCGGGGGGAGGGTCCTACGAGCAGTACTTC. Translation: CASSLSGGGSYEQYF.

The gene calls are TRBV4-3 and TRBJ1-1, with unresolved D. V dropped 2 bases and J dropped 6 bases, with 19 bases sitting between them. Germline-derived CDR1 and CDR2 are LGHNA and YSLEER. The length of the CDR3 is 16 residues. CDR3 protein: CASSQLPVEARPEAFF. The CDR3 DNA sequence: TGCGCCAGCAGCCAACTCCCCGTAGAGGCGCGACCTGAAGCTTTCTTT.

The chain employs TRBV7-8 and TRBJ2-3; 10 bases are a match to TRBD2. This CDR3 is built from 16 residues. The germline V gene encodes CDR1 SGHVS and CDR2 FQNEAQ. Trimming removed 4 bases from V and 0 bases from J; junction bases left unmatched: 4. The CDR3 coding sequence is TGTGCCAGCAGCTCACCTAGCGGGGGAAGCACAGATACGCAGTATTTT. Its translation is CASSSPSGGSTDTQYF.